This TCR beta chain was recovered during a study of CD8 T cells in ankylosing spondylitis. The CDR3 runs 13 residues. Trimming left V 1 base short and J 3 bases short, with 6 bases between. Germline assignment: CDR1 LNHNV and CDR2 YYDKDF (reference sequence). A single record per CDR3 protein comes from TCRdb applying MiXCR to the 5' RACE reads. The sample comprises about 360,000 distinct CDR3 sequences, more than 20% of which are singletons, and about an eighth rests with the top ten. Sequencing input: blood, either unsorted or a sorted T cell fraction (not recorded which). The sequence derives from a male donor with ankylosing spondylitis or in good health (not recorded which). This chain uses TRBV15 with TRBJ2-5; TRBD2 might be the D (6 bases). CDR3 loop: CATSRGGEETQYF. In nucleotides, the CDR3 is TGTGCCACCAGCAGAGGGGGGGAAGAGACCCAGTACTTC.